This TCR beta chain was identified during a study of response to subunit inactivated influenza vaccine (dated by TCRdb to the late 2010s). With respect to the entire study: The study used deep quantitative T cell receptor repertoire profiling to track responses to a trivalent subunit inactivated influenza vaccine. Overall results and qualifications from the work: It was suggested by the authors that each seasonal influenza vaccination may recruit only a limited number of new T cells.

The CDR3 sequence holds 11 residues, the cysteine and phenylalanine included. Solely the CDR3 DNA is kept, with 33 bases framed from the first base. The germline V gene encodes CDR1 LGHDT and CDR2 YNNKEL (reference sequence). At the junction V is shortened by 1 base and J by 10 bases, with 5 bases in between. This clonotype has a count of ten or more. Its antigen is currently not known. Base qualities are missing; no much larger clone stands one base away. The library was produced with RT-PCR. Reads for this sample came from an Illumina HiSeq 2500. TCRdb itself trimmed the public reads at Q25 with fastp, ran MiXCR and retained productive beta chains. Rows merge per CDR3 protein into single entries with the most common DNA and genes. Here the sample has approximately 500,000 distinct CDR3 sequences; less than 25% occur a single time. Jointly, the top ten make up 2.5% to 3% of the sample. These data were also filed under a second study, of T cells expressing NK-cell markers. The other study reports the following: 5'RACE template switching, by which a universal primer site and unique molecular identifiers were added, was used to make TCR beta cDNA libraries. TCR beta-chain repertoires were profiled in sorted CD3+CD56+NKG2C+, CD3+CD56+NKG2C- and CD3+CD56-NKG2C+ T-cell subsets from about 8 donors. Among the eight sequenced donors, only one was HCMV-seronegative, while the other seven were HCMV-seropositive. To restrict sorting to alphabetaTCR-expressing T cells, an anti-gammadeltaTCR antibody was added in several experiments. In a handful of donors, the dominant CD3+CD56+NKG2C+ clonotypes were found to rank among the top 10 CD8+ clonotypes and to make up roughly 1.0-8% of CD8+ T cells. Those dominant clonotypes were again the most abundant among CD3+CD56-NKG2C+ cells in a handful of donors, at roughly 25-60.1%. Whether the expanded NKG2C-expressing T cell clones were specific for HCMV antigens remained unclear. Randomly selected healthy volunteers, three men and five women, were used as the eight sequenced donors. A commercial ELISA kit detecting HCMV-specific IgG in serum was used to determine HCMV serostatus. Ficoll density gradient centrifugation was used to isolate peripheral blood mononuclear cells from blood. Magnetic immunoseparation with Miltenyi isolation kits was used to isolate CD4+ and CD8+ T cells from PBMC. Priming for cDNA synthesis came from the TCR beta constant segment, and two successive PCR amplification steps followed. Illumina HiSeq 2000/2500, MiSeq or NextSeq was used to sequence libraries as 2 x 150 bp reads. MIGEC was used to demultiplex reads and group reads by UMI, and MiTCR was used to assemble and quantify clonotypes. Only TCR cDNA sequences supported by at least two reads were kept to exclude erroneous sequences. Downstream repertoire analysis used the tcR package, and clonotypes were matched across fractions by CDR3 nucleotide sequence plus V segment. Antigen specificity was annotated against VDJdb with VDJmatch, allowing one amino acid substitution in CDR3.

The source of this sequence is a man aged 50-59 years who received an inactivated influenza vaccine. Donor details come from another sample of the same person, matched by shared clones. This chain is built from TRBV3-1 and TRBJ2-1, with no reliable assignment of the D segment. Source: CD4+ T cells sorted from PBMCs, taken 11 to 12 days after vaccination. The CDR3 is CASSQVREQFF. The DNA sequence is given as TGTGCCAGCAGCCAAGTTAGGGAGCAGTTCTTC.